One and the same sample provided the 20 T cell receptor beta chains below, sequenced in a study of beta chain features in type 1 diabetes. cDNA synthesis used the whole RNA isolate, giving expressed TCRB sequences. Produced via immunoSEQ multiplex PCR; TCRdb's table is partial and in-frame only. Of 250,000 to 350,000 clones listed, about 15% were seen once; the top ten hold under 8.5%. Sequencing used central memory CD4+ T cells from blood. The receptors stem from a young man in good health.

This clone was detected a few times. DNA of the CDR3: TGTGCCAGCAGTCGGACCAGGGGCCAGGATGAGCAGTTCTTC. It codes for CASSRTRGQDEQFF. This chain connects TRBV7-3 to TRBJ2-1; possibly TRBD1 for D (6 bases). The V gene lost 6 bases and the J gene lost 8 bases, with 17 bases spanning the gap. The CDR3 is made up of 14 amino acids. Germline V gene lookup returns CDR1 SGHTA and CDR2 FQGTGA.

The rearrangement joins TRBV7-8 to TRBJ2-3; the match to TRBD2 covers 8 bases. The CDR3 is 19 residues long. Germline lookup yields CDR1 SGHVS and CDR2 FQNEAQ. Trimming took 0 bases from V and 0 from J; bases not matched to a gene: 11. In DNA form, the CDR3 reads TGTGCCAGCAGCTTAGCCCTAGCGGGTATAGTGGTTAGCACAGATACGCAGTATTTT. It specifies CASSLALAGIVVSTDTQYF.

The chain recombines TRBV2 with TRBJ1-5; D is uncertain. Germline V gene sequence: CDR1 SNHLY, CDR2 FYNNEI. CDR3 length: 15 amino acids. Deletions cut 2 bases from V and 0 bases from J, with 8 bases between. In DNA, the CDR3 is TGTGCCAGCAGTGAACAGGTCTATAGCAATCAGCCCCAGCATTTT. This gives the protein CASSEQVYSNQPQHF.

The chain joins TRBV7-2 to TRBJ2-1, with TRBD2 matching 7 bases. This CDR3 is 14 amino acids long. V trimming: 8 bases; J trimming: 0 bases; junction bases outside the gene matches: 4. CDR1 and CDR2 from the germline V gene are SGHTA and FQGNSA. CDR3 in DNA: TGTGCCAGCCGGGCGGGAGCCTCCTACAATGAGCAGTTCTTC. As protein: CASRAGASYNEQFF.

This rearrangement joins TRBV11-2 to TRBJ1-4, with a possible D match to TRBD1 (5 bases). V was cut by 4 bases and J by 8 bases, with 14 bases left in between. From germline, CDR1 is SGHAT and CDR2 FQNNGV. The CDR3 runs to 14 residues. DNA of the CDR3: TGTGCCAGCAGCTCCACACGAGGGGAGGAAAAACTGTTTTTT. Amino acid sequence: CASSSTRGEEKLFF.

The chain recombines TRBV11-3 with TRBJ2-5; D possibly corresponds to TRBD2 (5 bases). This CDR3 is built from 14 residues. Germline V gene lookup returns CDR1 SGHNT and CDR2 YENEEA. The V end lost 5 bases, the J end lost 2 bases, and 12 bases lay between the germline ends. CDR3 nucleotide sequence: TGTGCCAGCAGCCGCCGGGGATATCAAGAGACCCAGTACTTC. Protein product: CASSRRGYQETQYF.

This clone was seen repeatedly, ten times or more. The chain combines TRBV2 with TRBJ1-1, with TRBD1 as a possible D gene (5 bases). Per germline, CDR1 SNHLY and CDR2 FYNNEI. V was trimmed by 3 bases and J by 7 bases, leaving 9 bases between them. The CDR3 sequence is 12 residues long. The CDR3 coding sequence is TGTGCCAGCAGTGACGGGGGGTATGAAGCTTTCTTT. As protein: CASSDGGYEAFF.

The CDR3 DNA sequence: TGTGCCAGCAGCTTTGTAGCGGGAGCTAGCACAGATACGCAGTATTTT. This gives the protein CASSFVAGASTDTQYF. The gene calls are TRBV7-2 and TRBJ2-3, with 9 bases identical to TRBD2. Germline-derived CDR1 and CDR2 are SGHTA and FQGNSA. The CDR3 is made up of 16 amino acids. J lost 0 bases, V lost 3 bases, and 4 bases had no gene match.

V usage is TRBV7-3 and J usage is TRBJ2-1; D gene unclear. V was pared by 5 bases and J by 3 bases, with 17 bases between. The germline V gene encodes CDR1 SGHTA and CDR2 FQGTGA. This CDR3 has 16 amino acids. The CDR3 loop reads CASSPTRESNYNEQFF. The DNA for the CDR3 is TGTGCCAGCAGCCCAACCCGCGAATCCAACTACAATGAGCAGTTCTTC. Together with reference TRBV7-3 and TRBJ2-1, the CDR3 gives the full variable domain: GAGVSQTPSNKVTEKGKYVELRCDPISGHTALYWYRQSLGQGPEFLIYFQGTGAADDSGLPNDRFFAVRPEGSVSTLKIQRTERGDSAVYLCASSPTRESNYNEQFFGPGTRLTVL.

The chain joins TRBV7-2 to TRBJ2-1, with 8 bases matching TRBD2. The CDR3 is 17 residues long. Germline CDR1 and CDR2: SGHTA and FQGNSA. V lost 3 bases and J lost 7; bases outside the gene matches: 14. The CDR3 DNA follows: TGTGCCAGCAGCTTTTCTACGGGTGGTCAGCGGGGGAATGAGCAGTTCTTC. Translating it yields CASSFSTGGQRGNEQFF. Full variable domain (outside the CDR3, taken from reference TRBV7-2 and TRBJ2-1): GAGVSQSPSNKVTEKGKDVELRCDPISGHTALYWYRQSLGQGLEFLIYFQGNSAPDKSGLPSDRFSAERTGGSVSTLTIQRTQQEDSAVYLCASSFSTGGQRGNEQFFGPGTRLTVL.

In its sample, this clone was seen a few times. The genes are TRBV25-1 and TRBJ2-7; D perhaps matches TRBD1 (5 bases). The CDR3 totals 16 residues. V was shortened by 2 bases and J by 4 bases, with 18 bases between the two germline ends. In germline, CDR1 is MGHDK, CDR2 SYGVNS. CDR3 region: CASSELRAQQVYEQYV. CDR3 DNA: TGTGCCAGCAGTGAACTTAGGGCTCAACAGGTGTACGAGCAGTACGTC.

The V call is TRBV5-1, the J call TRBJ1-1; D not resolved. Trimming pared 0 bases from V and 0 bases from J, leaving 6 bases between. Germline V gene lookup returns CDR1 SGHRS and CDR2 YFSETQ. This CDR3 is 14 amino acids long. The CDR3 bases are TGCGCCAGCAGCTTGGAAACCTTGAACACTGAAGCTTTCTTT. Protein sequence: CASSLETLNTEAFF.

The CDR3 protein is CASSVDRWNEQYF. Written as DNA, the CDR3 is TGTGCCAGCAGTGTAGACAGGTGGAACGAGCAGTACTTC. J is TRBJ2-7 and V is TRBV2; D perhaps matches TRBD1 (6 bases). The CDR3 contains 13 residues. Germline CDR1 reads SNHLY; CDR2 reads FYNNEI. Trimming took 4 bases from V and 5 from J, leaving 12 bases between them.

DNA of the CDR3: TGTGCCTCGGGACAGTCGAATGAAAAACTGTTTTTT. It specifies CASGQSNEKLFF. The rearrangement uses TRBV30 and TRBJ1-4, with 7 bases aligning to TRBD1. The CDR3 is made up of 12 amino acids. Germline CDR1 and CDR2: GTSNPN and SVGIG (reference sequence). V was clipped by 7 bases and J by 5 bases; unmatched bases: 4.

This clone was detected only a few times. V and J are TRBV27 and TRBJ1-1, with no clear D. The CDR3 is made up of 13 amino acids. Germline V gene sequence: CDR1 MNHEY, CDR2 SMNVEV (reference sequence). V shed 5 bases and J shed 2 bases, with 9 bases lying between them. The CDR3, as DNA: TGTGCCAGCAGTCTCATACTAAACACTGAAGCTTTCTTT. Translated: CASSLILNTEAFF.

Concerning this clone itself: Additional DNA sequences in this sample encode the identical CDR3. The chain uses TRBV19 and TRBJ1-2; tentatively, D is TRBD1 (6 bases). V lost 1 base, J lost 4 bases, and 10 bases lay in between. CDR3 length equals 14 residues. Germline CDR1 LNHDA, CDR2 SQIVND (reference sequence). CDR3 DNA: TGTGCCAGTAGTATAGCAGGGGCGGTCTATGGCTACACCTTC. It translates to CASSIAGAVYGYTF.

This clone was counted a few times. J is TRBJ2-3 and V is TRBV2; 7 bases line up with TRBD2. Trimming removed 5 bases from V and 3 bases from J; junction bases left unmatched: 2. The germline CDR1 and CDR2 sequences are SNHLY and FYNNEI. This CDR3 has 13 residues. The CDR3 reads CASSLGGTDTQYF. The CDR3 DNA reads TGTGCCAGCAGTCTCGGGGGGACAGATACGCAGTATTTT. The full variable domain, in which reference TRBV2 and TRBJ2-3 provide the parts outside the CDR3, is EPEVTQTPSHQVTQMGQEVILRCVPISNHLYFYWYRQILGQKVEFLVSFYNNEISEKSEIFDDQFSVERPDGSNFTLKIRSTKLEDSAMYFCASSLGGTDTQYFGPGTRLTVL.

Here the CDR3 reads CASRLAHSTDTQYF. DNA of the CDR3: TGTGCCAGTAGACTAGCGCATAGCACAGATACGCAGTATTTT. The V gene is TRBV19, the J gene TRBJ2-3; 7 nucleotides align to TRBD2. Trimming took 6 bases from V and 0 from J; bases not matched to a gene: 3. This CDR3 has 14 amino acids. The V gene's germline CDR1 is LNHDA and CDR2 SQIVND (reference sequence).

This chain connects TRBV6-6 to TRBJ1-3; tentative D call: TRBD1 (6 bases). The CDR3 has 16 residues. Germline values: CDR1 MNHNY, CDR2 SVGAGI (reference sequence). The V end lost 6 bases, the J end lost 2 bases, and 17 bases lay between the germline ends. The CDR3 protein is CASREKGGGPGNTIYF. The CDR3 DNA reads TGTGCCAGCAGGGAAAAAGGAGGGGGGCCTGGAAACACCATATATTTT.

This chain joins TRBV7-8 and TRBJ2-2; TRBD2 matches at 8 bases. V was clipped by 8 bases and J by 4 bases; unmatched bases: 9. The CDR3 length is 15 residues. The germline gives CDR1 SGHVS, CDR2 FQNEAQ. The DNA of the CDR3 is TGTGCCAGCCGTTCCGGGGGGGCGGCCACCGGGGAGCTGTTTTTT. Residues: CASRSGGAATGELFF.